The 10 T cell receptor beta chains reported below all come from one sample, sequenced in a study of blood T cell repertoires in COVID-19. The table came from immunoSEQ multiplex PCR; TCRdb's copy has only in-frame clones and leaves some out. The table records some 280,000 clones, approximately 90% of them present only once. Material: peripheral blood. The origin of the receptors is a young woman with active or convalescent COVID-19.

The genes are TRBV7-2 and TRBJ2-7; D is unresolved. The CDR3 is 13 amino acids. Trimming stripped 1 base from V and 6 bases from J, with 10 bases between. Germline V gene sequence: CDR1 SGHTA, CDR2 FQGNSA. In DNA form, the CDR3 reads TGTGCCAGCAGCTTAGGGGCAGCCCTCGAGCAGTACTTC. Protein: CASSLGAALEQYF.

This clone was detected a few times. The CDR3 sequence is CASSMRVAYEKLFF. Written as DNA, the CDR3 is TGTGCCAGTAGTATGAGGGTGGCCTACGAAAAACTGTTTTTT. V and J are TRBV19 and TRBJ1-4; D is unresolved. This CDR3 is built from 14 residues. CDR1 and CDR2 from the germline V gene are LNHDA and SQIVND (reference sequence). V was shortened by 3 bases and J by 8 bases, with 13 bases between the two germline ends.

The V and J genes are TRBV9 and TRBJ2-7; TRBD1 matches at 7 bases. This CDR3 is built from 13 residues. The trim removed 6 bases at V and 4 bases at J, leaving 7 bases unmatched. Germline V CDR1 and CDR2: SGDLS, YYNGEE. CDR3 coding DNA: TGTGCCAGCAACCCGGGACAGACTTACGAGCAGTACTTC. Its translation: CASNPGQTYEQYF.

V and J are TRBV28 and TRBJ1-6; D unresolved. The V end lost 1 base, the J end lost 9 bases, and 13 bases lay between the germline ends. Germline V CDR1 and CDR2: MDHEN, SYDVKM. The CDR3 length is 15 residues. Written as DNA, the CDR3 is TGTGCCAGCAGTTTATTTGGGAGCACCTCTTCACCCCTCCACTTT. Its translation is CASSLFGSTSSPLHF.

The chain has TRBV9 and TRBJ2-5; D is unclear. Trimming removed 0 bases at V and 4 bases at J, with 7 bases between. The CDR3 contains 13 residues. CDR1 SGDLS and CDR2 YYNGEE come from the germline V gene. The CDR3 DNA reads TGTGCCAGCAGCGTAGACCCCGGAGAGACCCAGTACTTC. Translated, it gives CASSVDPGETQYF. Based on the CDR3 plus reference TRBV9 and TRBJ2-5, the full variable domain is DSGVTQTPKHLITATGQRVTLRCSPRSGDLSVYWYQQSLDQGLQFLIQYYNGEERAKGNILERFSAQQFPDLHSELNLSSLELGDSALYFCASSVDPGETQYFGPGTRLLVL.

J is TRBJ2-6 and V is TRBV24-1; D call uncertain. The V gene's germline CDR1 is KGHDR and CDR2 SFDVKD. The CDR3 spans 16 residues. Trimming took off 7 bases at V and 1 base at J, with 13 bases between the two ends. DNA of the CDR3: TGTGCCACCAGCGGATTCGAGGCGTCTGGGGCCAACGTCCTGACTTTC. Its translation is CATSGFEASGANVLTF.

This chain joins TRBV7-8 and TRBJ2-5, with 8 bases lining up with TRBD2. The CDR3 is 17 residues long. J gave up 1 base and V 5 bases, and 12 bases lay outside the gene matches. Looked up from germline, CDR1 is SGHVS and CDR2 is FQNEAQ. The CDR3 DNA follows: TGTGCCAGCAGCCGCCTGTTGGAGCGGGGGATCCAAGAGACCCAGTACTTC. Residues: CASSRLLERGIQETQYF.

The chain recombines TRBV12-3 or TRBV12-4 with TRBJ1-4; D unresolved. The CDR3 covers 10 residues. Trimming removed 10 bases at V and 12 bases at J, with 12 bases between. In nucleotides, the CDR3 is TGTGCCACAACTAAGGAGGAACTGTTTTTT. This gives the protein CATTKEELFF.

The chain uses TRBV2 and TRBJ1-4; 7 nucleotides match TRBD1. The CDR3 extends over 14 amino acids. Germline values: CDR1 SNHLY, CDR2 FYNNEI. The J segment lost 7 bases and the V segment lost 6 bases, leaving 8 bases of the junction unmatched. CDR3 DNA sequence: TGTGCCAGCAGAGCTGACAGGGAGGTTGAAAAACTGTTTTTT. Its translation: CASRADREVEKLFF.

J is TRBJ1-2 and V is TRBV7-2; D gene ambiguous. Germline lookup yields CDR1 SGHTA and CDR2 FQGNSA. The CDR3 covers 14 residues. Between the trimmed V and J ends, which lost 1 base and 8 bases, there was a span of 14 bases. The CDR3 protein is CASSLDGIPIGYTF. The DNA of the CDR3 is TGTGCCAGCAGCTTAGACGGGATCCCCATAGGCTACACCTTC.